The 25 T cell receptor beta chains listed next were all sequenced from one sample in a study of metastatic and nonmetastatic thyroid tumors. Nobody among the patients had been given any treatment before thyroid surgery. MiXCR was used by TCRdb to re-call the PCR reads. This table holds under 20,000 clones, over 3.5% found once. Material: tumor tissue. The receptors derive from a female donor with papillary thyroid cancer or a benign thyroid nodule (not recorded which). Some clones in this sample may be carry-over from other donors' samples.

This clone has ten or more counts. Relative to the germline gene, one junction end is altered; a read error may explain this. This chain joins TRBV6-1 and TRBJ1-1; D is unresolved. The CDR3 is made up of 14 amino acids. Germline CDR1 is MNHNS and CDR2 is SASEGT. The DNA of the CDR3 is TGTGCCAGCAATGAAAGAGGGCTAGACAATGAGGCTTTCTTT. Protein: CASNERGLDNEAFF.

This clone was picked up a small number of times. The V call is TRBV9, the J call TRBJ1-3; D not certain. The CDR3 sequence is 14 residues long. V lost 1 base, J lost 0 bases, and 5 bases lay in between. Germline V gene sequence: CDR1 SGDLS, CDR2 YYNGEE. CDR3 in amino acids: CASSVQSSGNTIYF. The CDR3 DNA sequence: TGTGCCAGCAGCGTACAGAGCTCTGGAAACACCATATATTTT.

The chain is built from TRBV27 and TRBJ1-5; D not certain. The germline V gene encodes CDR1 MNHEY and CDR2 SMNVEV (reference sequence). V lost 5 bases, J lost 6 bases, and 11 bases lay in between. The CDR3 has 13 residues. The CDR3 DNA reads TGTGCCAGCAGTCCCCCCTCCGGTCAGCCCCAGCATTTT. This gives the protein CASSPPSGQPQHF.

The CDR3 region is CASSLINSPLHF. The DNA of the CDR3 is TGTGCCAGCAGCTTGATCAATTCACCCCTCCACTTT. The rearrangement uses TRBV5-5 and TRBJ1-6; D uncertain. Trimming left V 1 base short and J 7 bases short, with 3 bases between. The CDR3 is made up of 12 amino acids. Per the germline V gene, CDR1 is SGHKS and CDR2 is YYEKEE (reference sequence).

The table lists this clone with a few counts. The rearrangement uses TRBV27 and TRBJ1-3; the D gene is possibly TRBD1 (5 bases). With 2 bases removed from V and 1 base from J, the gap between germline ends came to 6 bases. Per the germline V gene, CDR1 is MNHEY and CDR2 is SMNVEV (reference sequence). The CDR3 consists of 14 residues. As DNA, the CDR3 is TGTGCCAGCAGTTTAGCAGGGTCTGGAAACACCATATATTTT. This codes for CASSLAGSGNTIYF.

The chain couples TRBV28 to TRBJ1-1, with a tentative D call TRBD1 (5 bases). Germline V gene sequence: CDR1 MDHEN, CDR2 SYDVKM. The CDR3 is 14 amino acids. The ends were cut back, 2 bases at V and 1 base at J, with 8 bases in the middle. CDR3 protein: CASSLRGPNTEAFF. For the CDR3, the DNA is TGTGCCAGCAGTTTACGGGGACCGAACACTGAAGCTTTCTTT.

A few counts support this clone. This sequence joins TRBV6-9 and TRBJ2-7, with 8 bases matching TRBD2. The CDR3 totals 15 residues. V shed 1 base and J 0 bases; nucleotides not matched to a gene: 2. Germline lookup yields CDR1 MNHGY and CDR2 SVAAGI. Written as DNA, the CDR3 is TGTGCCAGCAGTTATTTAGGGACTAGCTCCTACGAGCAGTACTTC. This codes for CASSYLGTSSYEQYF.

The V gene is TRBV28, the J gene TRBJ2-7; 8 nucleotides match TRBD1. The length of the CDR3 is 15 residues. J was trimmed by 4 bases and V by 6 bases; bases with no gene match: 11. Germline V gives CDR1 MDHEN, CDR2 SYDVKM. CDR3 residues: CASRRGPGTGYEQYF. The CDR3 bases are TGTGCCAGCAGGAGGGGTCCCGGGACAGGTTACGAGCAGTACTTC.

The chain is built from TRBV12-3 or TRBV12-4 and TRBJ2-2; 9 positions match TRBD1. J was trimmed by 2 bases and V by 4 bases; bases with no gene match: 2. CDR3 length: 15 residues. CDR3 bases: TGTGCCAGCAGTTCGGGACAGGGAAACACCGGGGAGCTGTTTTTT. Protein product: CASSSGQGNTGELFF.

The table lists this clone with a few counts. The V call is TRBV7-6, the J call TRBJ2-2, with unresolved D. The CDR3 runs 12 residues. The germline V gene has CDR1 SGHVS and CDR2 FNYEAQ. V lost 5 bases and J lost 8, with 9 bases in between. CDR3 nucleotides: TGTGCCAGCAGCCGACAATCTGGGGAGCTGTTTTTT. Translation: CASSRQSGELFF.

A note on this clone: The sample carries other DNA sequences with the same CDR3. The CDR3 loop is CSARGLAGYEQYF. The CDR3 DNA is TGCAGTGCTCGGGGACTAGCGGGCTACGAGCAGTACTTC. The rearrangement uses TRBV20-1 and TRBJ2-7, with TRBD2 matching over 12 bases. Trimming at V came to 5 bases and at J to 3 bases, leaving 2 bases not matched to a gene. The CDR3 loop spans 13 amino acids. Germline CDR1 reads DFQATT; CDR2 reads SNEGSKA (reference sequence).

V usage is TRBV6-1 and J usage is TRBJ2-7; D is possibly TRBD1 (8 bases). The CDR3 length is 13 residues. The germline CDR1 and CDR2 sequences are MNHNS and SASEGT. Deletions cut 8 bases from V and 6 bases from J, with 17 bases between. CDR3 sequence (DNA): TGTGCCAGCGGGTGGACAGGGAGGGGCGAGCAGTACTTC. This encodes CASGWTGRGEQYF.

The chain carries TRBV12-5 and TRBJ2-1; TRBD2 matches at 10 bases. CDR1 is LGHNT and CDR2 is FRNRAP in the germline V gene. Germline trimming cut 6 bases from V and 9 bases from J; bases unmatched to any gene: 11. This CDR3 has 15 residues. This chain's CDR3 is CASGRGSSGSPEQFF. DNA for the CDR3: TGTGCTAGTGGGAGGGGGTCTAGCGGGAGCCCTGAGCAGTTCTTC.

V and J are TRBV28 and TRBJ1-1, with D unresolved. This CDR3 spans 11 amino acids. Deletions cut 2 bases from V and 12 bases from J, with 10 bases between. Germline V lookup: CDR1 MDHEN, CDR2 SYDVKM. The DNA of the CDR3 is TGTGCCAGCAGTTTAGGGTTGTCAACTTTCTTT. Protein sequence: CASSLGLSTFF.

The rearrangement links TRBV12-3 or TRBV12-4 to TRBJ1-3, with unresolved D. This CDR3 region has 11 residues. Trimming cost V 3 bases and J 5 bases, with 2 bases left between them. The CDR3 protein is CASSFRNTIYF. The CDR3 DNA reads TGTGCCAGCAGTTTTAGAAACACCATATATTTT.

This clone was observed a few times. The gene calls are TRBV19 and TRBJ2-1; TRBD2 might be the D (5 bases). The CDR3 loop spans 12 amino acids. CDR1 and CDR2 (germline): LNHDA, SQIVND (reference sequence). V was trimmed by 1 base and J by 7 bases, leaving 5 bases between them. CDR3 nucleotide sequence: TGTGCCAGTAGTATAGCGGGGAATGAGCAGTTCTTC. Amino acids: CASSIAGNEQFF.

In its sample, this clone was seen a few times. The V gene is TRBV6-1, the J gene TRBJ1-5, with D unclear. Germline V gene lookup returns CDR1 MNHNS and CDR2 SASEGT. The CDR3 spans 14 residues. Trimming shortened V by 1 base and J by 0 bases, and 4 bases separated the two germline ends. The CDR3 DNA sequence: TGTGCCAGCAGTGAAGTCAGTAGCAATCAGCCCCAGCATTTT. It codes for CASSEVSSNQPQHF.

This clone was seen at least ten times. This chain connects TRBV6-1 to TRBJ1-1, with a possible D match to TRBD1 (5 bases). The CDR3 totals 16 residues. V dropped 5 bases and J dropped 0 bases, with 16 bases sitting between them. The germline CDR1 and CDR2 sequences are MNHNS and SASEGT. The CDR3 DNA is TGTGCCAGCAGTCACCGGGGGGTTAACATGAACACTGAAGCTTTCTTT. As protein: CASSHRGVNMNTEAFF.

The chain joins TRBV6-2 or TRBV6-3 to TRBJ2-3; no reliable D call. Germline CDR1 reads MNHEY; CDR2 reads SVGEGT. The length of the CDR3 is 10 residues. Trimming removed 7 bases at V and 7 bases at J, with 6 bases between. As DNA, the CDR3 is TGTGCCAGCAACCCAAATACGCAGTATTTT. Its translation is CASNPNTQYF.

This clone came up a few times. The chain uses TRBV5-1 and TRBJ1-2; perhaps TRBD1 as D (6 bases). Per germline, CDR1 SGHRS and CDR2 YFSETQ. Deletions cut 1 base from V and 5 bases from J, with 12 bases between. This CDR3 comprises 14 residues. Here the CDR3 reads CASSLTDSRYGYTF. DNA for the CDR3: TGCGCCAGCAGCTTGACGGACAGCCGATATGGCTACACCTTC.

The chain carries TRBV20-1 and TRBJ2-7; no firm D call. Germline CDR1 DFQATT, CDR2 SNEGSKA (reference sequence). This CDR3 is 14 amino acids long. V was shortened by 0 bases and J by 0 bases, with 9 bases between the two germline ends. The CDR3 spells CSARDSGFSYEQYF. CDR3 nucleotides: TGCAGTGCTAGAGATTCAGGATTCTCCTACGAGCAGTACTTC.

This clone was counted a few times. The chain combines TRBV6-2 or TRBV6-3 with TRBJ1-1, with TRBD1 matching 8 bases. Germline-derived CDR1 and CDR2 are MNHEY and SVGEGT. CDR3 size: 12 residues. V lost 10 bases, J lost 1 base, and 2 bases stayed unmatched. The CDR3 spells CATGTGNTEAFF. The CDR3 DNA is TGTGCCACCGGGACAGGGAACACTGAAGCTTTCTTT.

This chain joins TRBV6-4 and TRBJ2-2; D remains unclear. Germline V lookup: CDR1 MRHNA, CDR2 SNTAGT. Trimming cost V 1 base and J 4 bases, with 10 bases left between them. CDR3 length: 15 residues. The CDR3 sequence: CASSDLPGSTGELFF. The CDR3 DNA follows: TGTGCCAGCAGTGACTTGCCAGGAAGCACCGGGGAGCTGTTTTTT.

CDR3 sequence reads: CASRQDRGGSNQPQHF. The DNA of the CDR3 is TGTGCCAGCAGACAGGACAGGGGGGGAAGCAATCAGCCCCAGCATTTT. J is TRBJ1-5 and V is TRBV28; TRBD1 matches 10 bases. J was trimmed by 1 base and V by 6 bases; bases with no gene match: 6. The CDR3 loop spans 16 amino acids. Germline CDR1 reads MDHEN; CDR2 reads SYDVKM.

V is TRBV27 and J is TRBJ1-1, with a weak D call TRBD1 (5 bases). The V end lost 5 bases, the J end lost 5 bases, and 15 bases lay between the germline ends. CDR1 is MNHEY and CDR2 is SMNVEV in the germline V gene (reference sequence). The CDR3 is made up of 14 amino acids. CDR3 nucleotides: TGTGCCAGCAGTGCCCAGGGAGGGAGGACTGAAGCTTTCTTT. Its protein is CASSAQGGRTEAFF.